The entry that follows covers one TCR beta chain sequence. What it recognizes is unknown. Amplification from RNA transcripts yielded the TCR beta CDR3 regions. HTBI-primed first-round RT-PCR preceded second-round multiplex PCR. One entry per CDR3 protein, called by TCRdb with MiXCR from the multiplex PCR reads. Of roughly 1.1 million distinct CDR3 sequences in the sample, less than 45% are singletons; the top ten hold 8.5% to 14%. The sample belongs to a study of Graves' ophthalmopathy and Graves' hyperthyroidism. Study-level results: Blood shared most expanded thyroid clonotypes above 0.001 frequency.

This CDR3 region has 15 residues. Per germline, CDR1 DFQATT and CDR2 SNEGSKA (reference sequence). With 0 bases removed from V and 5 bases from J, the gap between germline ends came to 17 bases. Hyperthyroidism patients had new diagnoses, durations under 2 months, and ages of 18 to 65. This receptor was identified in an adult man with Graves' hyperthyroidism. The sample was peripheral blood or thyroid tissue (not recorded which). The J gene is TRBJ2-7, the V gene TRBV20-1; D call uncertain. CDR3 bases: TGCAGTGCTAGAGATATTGAGGCAGGATACGACGAGCAGTACTTC. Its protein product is CSARDIEAGYDEQYF.